This entry lists 27 T cell receptor beta chains sequenced from one sample in a study of cytotoxic CD8 clonotypes in ibrutinib-treated CLL. Profiling relied on immunoSEQ multiplex PCR, and the TCRdb table lists in-frame clones only, not all of them. The table records around 160,000 clones, more than 70% of them present only once. This specimen consisted of PBMCs, obtained at disease progression, from a patient treated with ibrutinib. The receptors derive from a human donor with chronic lymphocytic leukemia.

The V call is TRBV28, the J call TRBJ2-3, with 9 bases fitting TRBD1. With 5 bases clipped from V and 4 bases from J, the junction kept 7 bases outside the gene matches. The germline V gene has CDR1 MDHEN and CDR2 SYDVKM. The CDR3 runs to 15 residues. The CDR3 here is CASSLDRGGADTQYF. The CDR3 coding sequence is TGTGCCAGCAGTCTCGACAGGGGGGGAGCAGATACGCAGTATTTT.

The chain recombines TRBV9 with TRBJ1-3; no clear D gene. The germline V gene has CDR1 SGDLS and CDR2 YYNGEE. V shed 0 bases and J shed 0 bases, with 25 bases lying between them. This CDR3 region has 21 residues. CDR3 in DNA: TGTGCCAGCAGCGTAGACGAGAGTGGATCGAACAGCCCCGACTCTGGAAACACCATATATTTT. This sequence encodes CASSVDESGSNSPDSGNTIYF.

The CDR3: CASSPWDNPKKQFF. The CDR3 DNA reads as TGCGCCAGCAGTCCATGGGACAACCCGAAGAAGCAGTTCTTC. The V and J genes are TRBV23-1 and TRBJ2-1, with D possibly being TRBD1 (6 bases). Being an ORF, TRBV23-1 has a function that is uncertain. The CDR3 covers 14 residues. Deletions cut 4 bases from V and 11 bases from J, with 18 bases between.

The V gene is TRBV6-5, the J gene TRBJ1-1; 7 nucleotides match TRBD1. Germline trimming cut 4 bases from V and 7 bases from J; bases unmatched to any gene: 9. Germline CDR1 is MNHEY and CDR2 is SVGAGI. This CDR3 region has 14 residues. DNA of the CDR3: TGTGCCAGCAGTTCAACAGGGGACTTGAGTGAAGCTTTCTTT. Translated, it gives CASSSTGDLSEAFF.

The J gene is TRBJ2-7, the V gene TRBV27; weak D call: TRBD2 (6 bases). In germline, CDR1 is MNHEY, CDR2 SMNVEV (reference sequence). This CDR3 contains 15 residues. V was clipped by 1 base and J by 3 bases, with 13 bases between them. The CDR3 loop reads CASSLFAGSDYEQYF. As DNA, the CDR3 is TGTGCCAGCAGTTTATTTGCGGGGTCCGACTACGAGCAGTACTTC.

This clone was found a few times. The genes are TRBV30 and TRBJ1-2; D ambiguous. The CDR3 loop spans 13 amino acids. The ends were cut back, 2 bases at V and 4 bases at J, with 11 bases in the middle. Per the germline V gene, CDR1 is GTSNPN and CDR2 is SVGIG (reference sequence). Here the CDR3 reads CAWSPQSLYGYTF. CDR3 nucleotide sequence: TGTGCCTGGAGTCCCCAGAGCCTCTATGGCTACACCTTC.

The V gene is TRBV9, the J gene TRBJ2-1; 7 nucleotides line up with TRBD1. Germline-derived CDR1 and CDR2 are SGDLS and YYNGEE. CDR3 length: 15 residues. V gave up 0 bases and J gave up 5 bases; unmatched junction bases: 5. CDR3 residues: CASSVAMGQNNEQFF. DNA of the CDR3: TGTGCCAGCAGCGTAGCTATGGGACAGAACAATGAGCAGTTCTTC.

The V call is TRBV9, the J call TRBJ2-1, with 10 bases that match TRBD2. The germline CDR1 and CDR2 sequences are SGDLS and YYNGEE. CDR3 length equals 16 residues. The trim removed 3 bases at V and 6 bases at J, leaving 9 bases unmatched. The CDR3 bases are TGTGCCAGCAGCGACGCTAGCGGGAGTATTGGCAATGAGCAGTTCTTC. Residues: CASSDASGSIGNEQFF.

This clone is a singleton in its sample. V gene TRBV28 combines with J gene TRBJ2-5; D unresolved. The CDR3 runs to 14 residues. Trimming took 1 base from V and 2 from J, leaving 8 bases between them. In germline, CDR1 is MDHEN, CDR2 SYDVKM. DNA of the CDR3: TGTGCCAGCAGTTTATTACCGAAACAAGAGACCCAGTACTTC. It encodes CASSLLPKQETQYF.

V and J are TRBV29-1 and TRBJ2-3; D possibly corresponds to TRBD2 (6 bases). The germline V gene has CDR1 SQVTM and CDR2 ANQGSEA. The germline V and J ends were trimmed by 6 bases and 5 bases, with 21 bases remaining between them. CDR3 length: 15 amino acids. The DNA for the CDR3 is TGCAGCGTGGAGCTAGCGACCACCCCGGGAGATACGCAGTATTTT. It translates to CSVELATTPGDTQYF.

This clone has only a few counts. The rearrangement uses TRBV28 and TRBJ1-4; TRBD1 matches at 7 bases. Per germline, CDR1 MDHEN and CDR2 SYDVKM. Losses at the gene ends were 5 bases for V and 7 bases for J; bases not matched to a gene: 10. The CDR3 consists of 15 residues. The CDR3 region is CASSLQGGHVEKLFF. The DNA of the CDR3 is TGTGCCAGCAGTCTCCAGGGGGGGCACGTTGAAAAACTGTTTTTT. The full variable domain, its missing parts supplied by reference TRBV28 and TRBJ1-4, is DVKVTQSSRYLVKRTGEKVFLECVQDMDHENMFWYRQDPGLGLRLIYFSYDVKMKEKGDIPEGYSVSREKKERFSLILESASTNQTSMYLCASSLQGGHVEKLFFGSGTQLSVL.

The rearrangement joins TRBV7-9 to TRBJ2-3; 8 nucleotides line up with TRBD1. Germline trimming cut 5 bases from V and 4 bases from J; bases unmatched to any gene: 5. Germline V CDR1 and CDR2: SEHNR, FQNEAQ (reference sequence). The CDR3 runs to 14 residues. This CDR3 is CASSRTGSPDTQYF. In DNA form, the CDR3 reads TGTGCCAGCAGCAGGACAGGGAGCCCAGATACGCAGTATTTT.

V gene TRBV11-2 combines with J gene TRBJ1-1; 8 bases align to TRBD1. Per the germline V gene, CDR1 is SGHAT and CDR2 is FQNNGV. This CDR3 spans 14 amino acids. Trimming took 7 bases from V and 7 from J; bases not matched to a gene: 11. The CDR3 bases are TGTGCCAGCACTACAGGGGGTACGAGACTTGAAGCTTTCTTT. Translating it yields CASTTGGTRLEAFF.

The CDR3 region is CASRPGTQLTGELFF. The CDR3 nucleotides read TGCGCCAGCAGGCCCGGGACACAGCTCACCGGGGAGCTGTTTTTT. This chain connects TRBV5-1 to TRBJ2-2; a possible D gene is TRBD1 (6 bases). Trimming took 5 bases from V and 4 from J, leaving 15 bases between them. The CDR3 spans 15 residues. Germline V gives CDR1 SGHRS, CDR2 YFSETQ.

The chain employs TRBV11-3 and TRBJ1-1; no firm D call. Germline V lookup: CDR1 SGHNT, CDR2 YENEEA. V was trimmed by 2 bases and J by 2 bases, leaving 6 bases between them. The CDR3 runs to 13 residues. The chain's CDR3 is CASSLMSNTEAFF. The CDR3 coding sequence is TGTGCCAGCAGCTTAATGAGTAACACTGAAGCTTTCTTT.

CDR3 DNA sequence: TGCGCCAGCAGCTTGGAGGGGGACAGATCCTACGAGCAGTACTTC. As protein: CASSLEGDRSYEQYF. The chain has TRBV5-1 and TRBJ2-7; 7 bases are shared with TRBD1. The CDR3 loop spans 15 amino acids. Germline V gene lookup returns CDR1 SGHRS and CDR2 YFSETQ. V gave up 0 bases and J gave up 1 base; unmatched junction bases: 4.

V usage is TRBV9 and J usage is TRBJ1-5, with 8 nucleotides matching TRBD1. CDR3 length: 18 residues. Unmatched junction bases numbered 16, after V lost 1 base and J lost 7 bases. Germline CDR1 SGDLS, CDR2 YYNGEE. In DNA, the CDR3 is TGTGCCAGCAGCGTATTTCAAAACACCAGGGGGCGCCCCCAGCCCCAGCATTTT. It translates to CASSVFQNTRGRPQPQHF. Looking up the rest from reference TRBV9 and TRBJ1-5 gives the full variable domain: DSGVTQTPKHLITATGQRVTLRCSPRSGDLSVYWYQQSLDQGLQFLIQYYNGEERAKGNILERFSAQQFPDLHSELNLSSLELGDSALYFCASSVFQNTRGRPQPQHFGDGTRLSIL.

This chain links TRBV4-2 with TRBJ2-3; 10 positions agree with TRBD2. This CDR3 region has 17 residues. V shed 3 bases and J 7 bases; nucleotides not matched to a gene: 13. Per germline, CDR1 LGHNA and CDR2 YNFKEQ. DNA for the CDR3: TGTGCCAGCAGCCATGCCGCCGAAGCGGGAGGGCCATATACGCAGTATTTT. Its protein is CASSHAAEAGGPYTQYF.

The chain has TRBV10-1 and TRBJ2-1; D may be TRBD2 (6 bases). Trimming removed 10 bases at V and 3 bases at J, with 16 bases between. This CDR3 comprises 14 residues. Germline V lookup: CDR1 WNHNN, CDR2 SYGVQD (reference sequence). CDR3 in DNA: TGCGCCACCAAGGGGACCGGGGGCTACAATGAGCAGTTCTTC. Translating gives CATKGTGGYNEQFF.

This chain connects TRBV28 to TRBJ1-4; possibly TRBD1 for D (6 bases). The germline V and J ends were trimmed by 7 bases and 8 bases, with 14 bases remaining between them. This CDR3 has 13 residues. Germline V gives CDR1 MDHEN, CDR2 SYDVKM. The CDR3 DNA reads TGTGCCAGCAAGGGGGGGGCTGGGGAAAAACTGTTTTTT. This sequence encodes CASKGGAGEKLFF.

The chain links TRBV6-1 to TRBJ1-4; 9 bases fit TRBD1. CDR3 length: 14 residues. CDR1 is MNHNS and CDR2 is SASEGT in the germline V gene. V lost 4 bases to trimming and J lost 6 bases; unmatched junction nucleotides: 3. CDR3 DNA: TGTGCCAGCAGTGTGGGACAGGGATATGAAAAACTGTTTTTT. The encoded protein is CASSVGQGYEKLFF.

The count of this clone is one. The chain employs TRBV19 and TRBJ2-7, with D perhaps matching TRBD1 or TRBD2 (5 bases each). From germline, CDR1 is LNHDA and CDR2 SQIVND (reference sequence). V lost 7 bases and J lost 0, with 16 bases in between. The CDR3 sequence is 15 residues long. CDR3 in DNA: TGTGCCAGTAACTCCCGGGACGGTGGCTCCTACGAGCAGTACTTC. Residues: CASNSRDGGSYEQYF.

Turning to this clone: One end of the junction varies from germline; a read error may be responsible. The chain links TRBV7-7 to TRBJ2-1; 9 nucleotides agree with TRBD2. The CDR3 runs to 17 residues. Germline lookup yields CDR1 SSHAT and CDR2 FNYEAQ (reference sequence). CDR3 residues: CASSLAVGTSRKNEQFF. The CDR3 DNA sequence: TGTGCTAGCAGCTTAGCGGTGGGGACTAGCAGAAAGAATGAGCAGTTCTTC.

CDR3 sequence (DNA): TGTGCCAGCACCTCAGGGGGGGGGAATCAGCCCCAGCATTTT. It translates to CASTSGGGNQPQHF. The chain joins TRBV28 to TRBJ1-5; 7 bases are shared with TRBD1. With 7 bases clipped from V and 4 bases from J, the junction kept 7 bases outside the gene matches. The CDR3 sequence is 14 residues long. From germline, CDR1 is MDHEN and CDR2 SYDVKM.

V is TRBV15 and J is TRBJ2-6; weak D call: TRBD1 (5 bases). Trimming removed 3 bases at V and 2 bases at J, with 17 bases between. This CDR3 is 18 amino acids long. Germline V CDR1 and CDR2: LNHNV, YYDKDF (reference sequence). The CDR3 sequence: CATSRDINTVPGANVLTF. DNA of the CDR3: TGTGCCACCAGCAGGGACATTAATACGGTCCCTGGGGCCAACGTCCTGACTTTC.

The J gene is TRBJ2-7, the V gene TRBV19, with a possible D match to TRBD2 (5 bases). V lost 4 bases and J lost 4, with 8 bases in between. Germline V gene data show CDR1 as LNHDA and CDR2 as SQIVND (reference sequence). This CDR3 region has 12 residues. The CDR3 here is CASSTSPYEQYF. Here the CDR3 DNA reads TGTGCCAGTAGTACTAGCCCTTACGAGCAGTACTTC.

The chain employs TRBV19 and TRBJ2-7, with D unclear. V was clipped by 3 bases and J by 7 bases, with 16 bases between them. Germline V gene sequence: CDR1 LNHDA, CDR2 SQIVND (reference sequence). CDR3 length equals 14 residues. CDR3 protein: CASSIGQSFGEQYF. CDR3 bases: TGTGCCAGTAGTATTGGTCAGTCGTTCGGGGAGCAGTACTTC.